This T cell receptor (beta chain) was sequenced in a study of OX40 agonist ivuxolimab in advanced cancers. Study as a whole: The dose-escalation cohort was approximately 84% male, with a mean age of about 60 years, ranging roughly 23 to 79. Partial responses, seen in three patients, involved one hepatocellular carcinoma and two cutaneous melanomas.

Some clones are missing from TCRdb's copy, which holds only in-frame ones; the method was immunoSEQ multiplex PCR. The table records 85,000 or so clones, approximately 86% of them present only once. Concerning this clone itself: Its antigen is not identified.

Study observations and caveats: CD8+ T cells were the subset that, on average, had more expanded clones than CD4+.

Germline-derived CDR1 and CDR2 are SGHNT and YYREEE (reference sequence). This CDR3 region has 16 residues. V was shortened by 5 bases and J by 6 bases, with 24 bases between the two germline ends. This TCR was recovered from an adult with an advanced solid tumor such as melanoma, head and neck, liver or kidney cancer. Specimen: CD4+ or CD8+ T cells sorted from blood, collected in a trial of the OX40 agonist ivuxolimab. J is TRBJ2-7 and V is TRBV5-4, with D possibly TRBD1 on 5 matching bases. As DNA, the CDR3 is TGTGCCAGCAGTTTTGTTTCTACAGGAGCCCCTGCCGAGCAGTACTTC. Its protein is CASSFVSTGAPAEQYF.